These 25 T cell receptor beta chains came from one sample sequenced in a study of technical replicates of blood from several donors. Sequenced by immunoSEQ multiplex PCR; TCRdb stores in-frame clones only, minus some. Among roughly 68,000 clones listed, 95% to 97% were seen once. The sample consisted of T cells isolated from PBMCs. The receptors shown here come from a human donor in good health.

In DNA form, the CDR3 reads TGTGCCAGCAGTTTTGACAGAACTAATGAAAAACTGTTTTTT. It specifies CASSFDRTNEKLFF. J is TRBJ1-4 and V is TRBV28; D is perhaps TRBD1 (5 bases). This CDR3 has 14 amino acids. The V gene's germline CDR1 is MDHEN and CDR2 SYDVKM. Deletions cut 3 bases from V and 1 base from J, with 6 bases between.

This chain connects TRBV4-3 to TRBJ1-4; 10 bases fit TRBD1. Trimming removed 3 bases from V and 8 bases from J; junction bases left unmatched: 9. The CDR3 is 16 amino acids. Germline lookup yields CDR1 LGHNA and CDR2 YSLEER. CDR3 sequence: CASSHLRQGATEKLFF. CDR3 DNA sequence: TGCGCCAGCAGCCATTTAAGACAGGGGGCAACGGAAAAACTGTTTTTT.

The chain carries TRBV28 and TRBJ2-7; 7 positions agree with TRBD1. Germline-derived CDR1 and CDR2 are MDHEN and SYDVKM. The CDR3 consists of 13 residues. J gave up 3 bases and V 7 bases, and 6 bases lay outside the gene matches. CDR3 DNA: TGTGCCAGCAAGACTGGGACAGTCTACGAGCAGTACTTC. Translated: CASKTGTVYEQYF.

J is TRBJ1-2 and V is TRBV19; TRBD1 matches 11 bases. Germline lookup yields CDR1 LNHDA and CDR2 SQIVND (reference sequence). This CDR3 comprises 18 residues. Trimming removed 3 bases from V and 1 base from J; junction bases left unmatched: 10. The CDR3 sequence: CASSIGRTGGVNNYGYTF. CDR3 sequence (DNA): TGTGCCAGTAGTATCGGGAGGACAGGGGGCGTCAATAACTATGGCTACACCTTC.

The chain has TRBV4-1 and TRBJ1-2; a possible D gene is TRBD1 (6 bases). Trimming took 4 bases from V and 2 from J, leaving 14 bases between them. Germline CDR1 is MGHRA and CDR2 is YSYEKL. The CDR3 has 15 residues. The chain's CDR3 is CASSLDWTVNYGYTF. The CDR3 coding sequence is TGCGCCAGCAGCCTTGACTGGACAGTAAACTATGGCTACACCTTC.

The chain combines TRBV6-1 with TRBJ2-7, with TRBD2 identical over 12 bases. With 4 bases clipped from V and 2 bases from J, the junction kept 3 bases outside the gene matches. Germline lookup yields CDR1 MNHNS and CDR2 SASEGT. CDR3 length: 15 residues. DNA of the CDR3: TGTGCCAGCAGTGGGGCTAGCGGGAGGGCCTACGAGCAGTACTTC. This gives the protein CASSGASGRAYEQYF.

The sample holds one count of this clone. The gene calls are TRBV27 and TRBJ1-3; no clear D. The V end lost 4 bases, the J end lost 0 bases, and 13 bases lay between the germline ends. The CDR3 length is 16 residues. The V gene's germline CDR1 is MNHEY and CDR2 SMNVEV (reference sequence). CDR3 sequence reads: CASSSESGSSGNTIYF. The CDR3 bases are TGTGCCAGCAGTTCCGAGTCGGGGAGCTCTGGAAACACCATATATTTT.

The rearrangement links TRBV30 to TRBJ2-3; D call uncertain. V dropped 3 bases and J dropped 5 bases, with 9 bases sitting between them. Germline V gives CDR1 GTSNPN, CDR2 SVGIG (reference sequence). The length of the CDR3 is 12 residues. DNA of the CDR3: TGTGCCTGGAGCCACGAGTTAGATACGCAGTATTTT. Translation: CAWSHELDTQYF.

A single count supports this clone. The chain links TRBV7-2 to TRBJ1-5, with unresolved D. Germline loops: CDR1 SGHTA, CDR2 FQGNSA. V was pared by 0 bases and J by 0 bases, with 6 bases between. This CDR3 contains 15 residues. CDR3 protein: CASSLAGYSNQPQHF. CDR3 coding DNA: TGTGCCAGCAGCTTAGCCGGGTATAGCAATCAGCCCCAGCATTTT.

The rearrangement links TRBV6-1 to TRBJ2-1; 13 bases align to TRBD2. V lost 5 bases and J lost 9; bases outside the gene matches: 7. The CDR3 extends over 15 amino acids. In germline, CDR1 is MNHNS, CDR2 SASEGT. This CDR3 is CASSSTRLAGGEQFF. CDR3 in DNA: TGTGCCAGCAGTTCAACCCGACTAGCGGGAGGTGAGCAGTTCTTC.

For the CDR3, the DNA is TGTGCCAGCAGTTATGGACTAGCGGCCCCCTACGAGCAGTACTTC. Amino acid sequence: CASSYGLAAPYEQYF. The chain recombines TRBV6-5 with TRBJ2-7; 10 bases are a match to TRBD2. V was pared by 3 bases and J by 2 bases, with 4 bases of the junction left unmatched. CDR3 length equals 15 residues. Germline lookup yields CDR1 MNHEY and CDR2 SVGAGI.

The chain links TRBV18 to TRBJ2-1; the D gene is possibly TRBD1 (5 bases). Trimming took 5 bases from V and 6 from J, leaving 14 bases between them. Germline V gene data show CDR1 as KGHSH and CDR2 as LQKENI. The CDR3 is 14 amino acids. The CDR3 loop reads CASSVDQGTNEQFF. CDR3 in DNA: TGTGCCAGCTCAGTCGATCAGGGAACCAATGAGCAGTTCTTC.

The chain uses TRBV6-1 and TRBJ2-1, with D unclear. The CDR3 extends over 10 amino acids. Trimming cost V 3 bases and J 9 bases, with 3 bases left between them. Germline V gene data show CDR1 as MNHNS and CDR2 as SASEGT. The CDR3 nucleotides are TGTGCCAGCAGTGAGAGTGAGCAGTTCTTC. This sequence encodes CASSESEQFF.

The chain carries TRBV4-1 and TRBJ2-7; 11 bases line up with TRBD2. The germline V gene has CDR1 MGHRA and CDR2 YSYEKL. V gave up 3 bases and J gave up 5 bases; unmatched junction bases: 9. The CDR3 loop spans 16 amino acids. The CDR3: CASSQELAGVYHEQYF. The DNA of the CDR3 is TGCGCCAGCAGCCAGGAACTAGCGGGAGTTTACCACGAGCAGTACTTC.

This clone appeared a single time. J is TRBJ1-1 and V is TRBV6-5; TRBD1 is a possible D gene (5 bases). The V gene lost 6 bases and the J gene lost 4 bases, with 15 bases spanning the gap. This CDR3 is 14 amino acids long. CDR1 and CDR2 (germline): MNHEY, SVGAGI. This CDR3 is CASREIGGGTEAFF. CDR3 sequence (DNA): TGTGCCAGCAGAGAAATCGGGGGGGGCACTGAAGCTTTCTTT.

This clone was found once. The chain carries TRBV6-5 and TRBJ2-5, with D unclear. Germline CDR1 and CDR2: MNHEY and SVGAGI. This CDR3 has 11 residues. The V end lost 2 bases, the J end lost 4 bases, and 2 bases lay between the germline ends. The DNA of the CDR3 is TGTGCCAGCAGTTACCGAGAGACCCAGTACTTC. Translating gives CASSYRETQYF.

The gene calls are TRBV28 and TRBJ1-2, with D unresolved. Germline values: CDR1 MDHEN, CDR2 SYDVKM. The CDR3 runs to 12 residues. Trimming removed 4 bases from V and 3 bases from J, with 6 bases in between. The DNA of the CDR3 is TGTGCCAGCAGTTCACAGCACTATGGCTACACCTTC. Translation gives CASSSQHYGYTF.

J is TRBJ2-5 and V is TRBV30; unclear D gene. The length of the CDR3 is 14 residues. Germline V gene data show CDR1 as GTSNPN and CDR2 as SVGIG (reference sequence). Between the trimmed V and J ends, which lost 3 bases and 5 bases, there was a span of 16 bases. CDR3: CAWSRSTSRETQYF. The CDR3 DNA reads TGTGCCTGGAGCCGGAGTACATCGCGGGAGACCCAGTACTTC.

The gene calls are TRBV7-9 and TRBJ1-1; TRBD1 agrees at 8 bases. Germline CDR1 reads SEHNR; CDR2 reads FQNEAQ (reference sequence). The CDR3 length is 16 residues. V shed 6 bases and J 1 base; nucleotides not matched to a gene: 10. In DNA form, the CDR3 reads TGTGCCAGCAGGCGGACAGGGAACGTGGGGAACACTGAAGCTTTCTTT. Translation: CASRRTGNVGNTEAFF.

This chain joins TRBV19 and TRBJ2-5; possible D gene TRBD1, 6 bases. This CDR3 has 15 amino acids. Deletions cut 6 bases from V and 0 bases from J, with 14 bases between. CDR1 is LNHDA, CDR2 SQIVND, per germline (reference sequence). The CDR3 DNA sequence: TGTGCCAGTAGAAACGCTCAGGGGCACCAAGAGACCCAGTACTTC. It is translated as CASRNAQGHQETQYF.

CDR3 residues: CASSILGASNTEAFF. In DNA form, the CDR3 reads TGTGCCAGTAGTATATTAGGAGCGTCGAACACTGAAGCTTTCTTT. The V call is TRBV19, the J call TRBJ1-1; D is unresolved. CDR1 and CDR2 (germline): LNHDA, SQIVND (reference sequence). CDR3 size: 15 residues. Trimming cost V 2 bases and J 1 base, with 11 bases left between them.

The chain employs TRBV19 and TRBJ1-5; D unresolved. V lost 6 bases, J lost 0 bases, and 15 bases lay in between. The CDR3 is 16 amino acids. Looked up from germline, CDR1 is LNHDA and CDR2 is SQIVND (reference sequence). The CDR3 spells CASSYSSTSSNQPQHF. The CDR3, as DNA: TGTGCCAGTAGCTACTCCTCTACCTCTAGCAATCAGCCCCAGCATTTT.

The rearrangement joins TRBV5-1 to TRBJ2-5, with TRBD2 identical over 16 bases. Trimming took 5 bases from V and 5 from J; bases not matched to a gene: 9. The CDR3 spans 17 residues. Germline V gene lookup returns CDR1 SGHRS and CDR2 YFSETQ. The chain's CDR3 is CASRPMGLAGGQETQYF. In DNA, the CDR3 is TGCGCCAGCAGGCCAATGGGACTAGCGGGAGGGCAGGAGACCCAGTACTTC.

This clone was counted only a few times. The genes are TRBV9 and TRBJ1-2; perhaps TRBD1 as D (6 bases). Looked up from germline, CDR1 is SGDLS and CDR2 is YYNGEE. CDR3 length: 14 residues. The V gene lost 0 bases and the J gene lost 7 bases, with 13 bases spanning the gap. The CDR3 DNA sequence: TGTGCCAGCAGCGTAGGACAGGCCCGGAGTGGCTACACCTTC. Protein sequence: CASSVGQARSGYTF.

The chain joins TRBV6-5 to TRBJ1-1; D is ambiguous. The length of the CDR3 is 13 residues. Trimming took off 3 bases at V and 6 bases at J, with 11 bases between the two ends. The germline gives CDR1 MNHEY, CDR2 SVGAGI. The CDR3 bases are TGTGCCAGCAGTTATGTCCGAGGCGCTGAAGCTTTCTTT. Its translation: CASSYVRGAEAFF.